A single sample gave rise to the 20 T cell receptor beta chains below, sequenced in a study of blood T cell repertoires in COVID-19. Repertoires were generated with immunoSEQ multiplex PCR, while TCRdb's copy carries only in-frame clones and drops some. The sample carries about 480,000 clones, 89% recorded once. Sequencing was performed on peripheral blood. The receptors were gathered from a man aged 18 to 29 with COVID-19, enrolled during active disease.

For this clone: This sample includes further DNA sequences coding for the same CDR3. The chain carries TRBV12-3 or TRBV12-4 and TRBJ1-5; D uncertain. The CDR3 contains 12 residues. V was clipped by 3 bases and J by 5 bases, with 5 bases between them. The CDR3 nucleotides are TGTGCCAGCAGTTTCTCTTATCAGCCCCAGCATTTT. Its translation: CASSFSYQPQHF.

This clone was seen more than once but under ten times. The CDR3 sequence: CASNWRVGNQPQHF. The CDR3 nucleotides are TGTGCCAGCAATTGGAGAGTTGGCAATCAGCCCCAGCATTTT. J is TRBJ1-5 and V is TRBV6-5; D is ambiguous. Between the trimmed V and J ends, which lost 7 bases and 2 bases, there was a span of 12 bases. This CDR3 comprises 14 residues. Germline assignment: CDR1 MNHEY and CDR2 SVGAGI.

This CDR3 reads CAAGGLAGFIDTQYF. The CDR3 region has the DNA TGCGCCGCGGGCGGACTAGCGGGATTTATAGATACGCAGTATTTT. V gene TRBV10-1 combines with J gene TRBJ2-3; TRBD2 matches at 12 bases. Germline CDR1 WNHNN, CDR2 SYGVQD (reference sequence). V was clipped by 11 bases and J by 5 bases; unmatched bases: 11. The CDR3 has 15 amino acids.

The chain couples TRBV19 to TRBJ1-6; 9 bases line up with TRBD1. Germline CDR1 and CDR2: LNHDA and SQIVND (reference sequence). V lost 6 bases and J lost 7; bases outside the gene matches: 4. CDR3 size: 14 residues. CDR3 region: CASRMDRGNSPLHF. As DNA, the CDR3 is TGTGCCAGTAGAATGGACAGGGGAAATTCACCCCTCCACTTT.

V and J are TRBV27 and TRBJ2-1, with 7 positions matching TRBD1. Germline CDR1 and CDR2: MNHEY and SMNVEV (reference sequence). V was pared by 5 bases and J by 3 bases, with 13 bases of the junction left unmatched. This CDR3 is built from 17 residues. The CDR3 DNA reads TGTGCCAGCAGTCTACGACAGGGTGAAAGAATCTACAATGAGCAGTTCTTC. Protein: CASSLRQGERIYNEQFF.

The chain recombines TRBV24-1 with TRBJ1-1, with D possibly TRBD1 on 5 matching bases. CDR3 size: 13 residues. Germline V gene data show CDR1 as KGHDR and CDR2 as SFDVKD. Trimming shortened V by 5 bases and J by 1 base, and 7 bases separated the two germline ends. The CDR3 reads CATSVGQNTEAFF. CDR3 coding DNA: TGTGCCACCAGTGTGGGGCAGAACACTGAAGCTTTCTTT.

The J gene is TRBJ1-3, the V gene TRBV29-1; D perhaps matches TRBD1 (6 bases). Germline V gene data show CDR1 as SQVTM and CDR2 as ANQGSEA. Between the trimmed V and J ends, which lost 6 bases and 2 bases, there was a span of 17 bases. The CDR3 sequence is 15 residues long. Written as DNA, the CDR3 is TGCAGCGTAGGGGGGGATGGAGGCACTGGAAACACCATATATTTT. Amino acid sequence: CSVGGDGGTGNTIYF.

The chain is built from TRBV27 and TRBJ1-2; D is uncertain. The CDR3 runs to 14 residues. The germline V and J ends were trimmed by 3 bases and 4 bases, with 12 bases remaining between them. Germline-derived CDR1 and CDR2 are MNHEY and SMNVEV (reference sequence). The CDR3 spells CASSLFVRGYGYTF. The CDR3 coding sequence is TGTGCCAGCAGTTTGTTTGTGCGGGGCTATGGCTACACCTTC.

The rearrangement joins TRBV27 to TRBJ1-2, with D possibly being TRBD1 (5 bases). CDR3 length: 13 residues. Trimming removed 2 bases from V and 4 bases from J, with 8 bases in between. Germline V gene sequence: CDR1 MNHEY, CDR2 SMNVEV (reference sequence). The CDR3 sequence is CASSLGGGYGYTF. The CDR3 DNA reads TGTGCCAGCAGTTTAGGGGGAGGCTATGGCTACACCTTC.

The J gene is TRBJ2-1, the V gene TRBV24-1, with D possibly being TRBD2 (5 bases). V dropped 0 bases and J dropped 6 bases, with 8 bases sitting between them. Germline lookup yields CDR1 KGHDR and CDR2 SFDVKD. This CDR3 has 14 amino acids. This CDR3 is CATSDLWSGNEQFF. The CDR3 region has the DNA TGTGCCACCAGTGATTTGTGGAGCGGCAATGAGCAGTTCTTC.

In DNA form, the CDR3 reads TGTGCCAGCAGCCAGTCAGGGCTTAAGGCCTACGAGCAGTACTTC. Protein sequence: CASSQSGLKAYEQYF. The chain carries TRBV14 and TRBJ2-7, with D possibly being TRBD1 (5 bases). Per the germline V gene, CDR1 is SGHDN and CDR2 is FVKESK. The CDR3 sequence is 15 residues long. V lost 3 bases to trimming and J lost 2 bases, with 14 bases between them. The full variable domain, its missing parts supplied by reference TRBV14 and TRBJ2-7, is EAGVTQFPSHSVIEKGQTVTLRCDPISGHDNLYWYRRVMGKEIKFLLHFVKESKQDESGMPNNRFLAERTGGTYSTLKVQPAELEDSGVYFCASSQSGLKAYEQYFGPGTRLTVT.

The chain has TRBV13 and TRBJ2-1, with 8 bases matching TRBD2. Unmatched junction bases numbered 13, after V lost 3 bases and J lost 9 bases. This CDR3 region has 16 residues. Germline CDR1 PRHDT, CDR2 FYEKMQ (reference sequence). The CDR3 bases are TGTGCCAGCAGCTTGGAACAGTCCCGAGCGGGAGTTGAGCAGTTCTTC. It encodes CASSLEQSRAGVEQFF.

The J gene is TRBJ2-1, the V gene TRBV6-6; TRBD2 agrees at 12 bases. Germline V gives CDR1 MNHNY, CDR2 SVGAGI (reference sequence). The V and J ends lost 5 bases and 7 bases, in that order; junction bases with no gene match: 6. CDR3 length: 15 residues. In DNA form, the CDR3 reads TGTGCCAGCAGTACTAGGGGGACTAGCGGGAATGAGCAGTTCTTC. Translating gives CASSTRGTSGNEQFF.

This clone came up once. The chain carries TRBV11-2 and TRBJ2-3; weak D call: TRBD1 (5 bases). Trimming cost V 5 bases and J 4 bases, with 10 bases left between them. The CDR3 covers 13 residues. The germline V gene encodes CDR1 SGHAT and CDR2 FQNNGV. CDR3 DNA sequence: TGTGCCAGCAGCAATACAGGCCCAGATACGCAGTATTTT. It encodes CASSNTGPDTQYF.

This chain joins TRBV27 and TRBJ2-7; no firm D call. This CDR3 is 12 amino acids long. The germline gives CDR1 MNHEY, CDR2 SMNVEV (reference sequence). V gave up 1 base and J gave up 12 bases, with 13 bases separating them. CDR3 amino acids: CASSLLGTLWYF. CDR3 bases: TGTGCCAGCAGTTTATTGGGCACTCTGTGGTACTTC.

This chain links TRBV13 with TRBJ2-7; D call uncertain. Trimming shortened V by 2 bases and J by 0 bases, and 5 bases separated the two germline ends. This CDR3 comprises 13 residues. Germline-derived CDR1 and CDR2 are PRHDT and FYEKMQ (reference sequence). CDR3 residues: CASSLFSSYEQYF. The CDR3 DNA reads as TGTGCCAGCAGCTTATTCAGCTCCTACGAGCAGTACTTC.

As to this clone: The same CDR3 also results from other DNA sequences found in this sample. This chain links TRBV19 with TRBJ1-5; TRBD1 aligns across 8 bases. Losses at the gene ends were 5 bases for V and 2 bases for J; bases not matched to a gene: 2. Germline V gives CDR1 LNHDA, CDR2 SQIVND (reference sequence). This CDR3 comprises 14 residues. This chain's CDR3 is CASSQDRGNQPQHF. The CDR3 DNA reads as TGTGCCAGTAGTCAGGACAGGGGCAATCAGCCCCAGCATTTT.

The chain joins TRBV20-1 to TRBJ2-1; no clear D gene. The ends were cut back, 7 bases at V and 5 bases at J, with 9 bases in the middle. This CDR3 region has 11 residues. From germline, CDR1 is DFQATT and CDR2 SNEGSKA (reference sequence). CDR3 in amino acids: CSGSIHNEQFF. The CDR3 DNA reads TGCAGTGGTTCTATTCACAATGAGCAGTTCTTC.

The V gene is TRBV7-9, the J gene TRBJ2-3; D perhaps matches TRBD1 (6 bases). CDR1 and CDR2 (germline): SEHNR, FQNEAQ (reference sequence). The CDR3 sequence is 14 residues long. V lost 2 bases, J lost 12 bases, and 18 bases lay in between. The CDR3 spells CASSLMGVTGIQYF. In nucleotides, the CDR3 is TGTGCCAGCAGCTTAATGGGAGTGACAGGAATACAGTATTTT.

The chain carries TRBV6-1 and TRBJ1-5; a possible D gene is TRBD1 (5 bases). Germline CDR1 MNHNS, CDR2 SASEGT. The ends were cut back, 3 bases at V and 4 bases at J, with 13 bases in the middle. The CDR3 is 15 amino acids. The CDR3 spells CASSEQGAANQPQHF. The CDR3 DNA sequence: TGTGCCAGCAGTGAGCAAGGGGCCGCTAATCAGCCCCAGCATTTT.